This TCR beta chain is from a study of CD8 T cells in ankylosing spondylitis. Whole-study results and caveats: The clones that were linked to disease were reported to be significantly enriched in matched synovial fluid samples from ankylosing spondylitis patients. Roughly eight highly homologous variants made up a TCR beta motif that seemed to typify ankylosing spondylitis blood. In the blood and synovial fluid of reactive arthritis, some motif variants had been previously reported.

CDR3 length equals 14 residues. V lost 10 bases and J lost 7; bases outside the gene matches: 10. Germline assignment: CDR1 ENHRY and CDR2 SYGVKD. Quantitative barcoded 5'-RACE was used to prepare TCR beta libraries. TCRdb passed the 5' RACE reads through MiXCR, listing each CDR3 protein once. Here the sample spans 700,000 to 850,000 distinct CDR3 sequences, 10% to 15% being singletons. This clonotype occurred a few times. The antigen is undetermined. The sequence was collected from a male donor with ankylosing spondylitis. The V gene is TRBV10-3, the J gene TRBJ2-1; the match to TRBD2 covers 10 bases. The sample was blood, either unsorted or a sorted T cell fraction (not recorded which). The CDR3 sequence is CATSTSGALNEQFF. Here the CDR3 DNA reads TGTGCCACCTCTACTAGCGGGGCCCTTAATGAGCAGTTCTTC.